Listed below are T cell receptor beta chains from one sample, sequenced in a study of T cell clones after liver transplantation. Using immunoSEQ multiplex PCR, the repertoire was profiled, and TCRdb retains in-frame clones only, with some absent. Of approximately 10,000 clones listed, 71% are singletons. The source material was CD4+ T cells from blood, sampled less than 33 months after liver transplant. The receptors were sampled from a human patient who received a liver transplant. The graft donor may be the source of some T cells. Each CDR3 is given without its conserved first and last residue.

TRBV5-1	TRBJ2-1	ASSVQGSDEQF
TRBV6-5	TRBJ2-7	ASSFGQNYEQY
TRBV27	TRBJ2-3	ASSLSGTDTQY
TRBV4-1	TRBJ1-5	ASSQEAAQQGYNQPQH
TRBV6-5	TRBJ2-2	ASCPTSKNTGELF
TRBV27	TRBJ2-7	ASSFRDGTYEQY
TRBV6-5	TRBJ1-3	ASSGNTIY
TRBV30	TRBJ2-2	AWRAGTGVYTGELF
TRBV19	TRBJ2-1	ASSSHYNEQF
TRBV29-1	TRBJ1-1	SVIKTGGAEAF
TRBV28	TRBJ2-7	ASSFMVGVVTSGGAHEQY
TRBV28	TRBJ2-1	ASSLYSNNEQF
TRBV28	TRBJ2-7	ASSPRQGSYEQY
TRBV29-1	TRBJ2-5	SPPGPGVETQY
TRBV27	TRBJ1-2	ASSLLSGLNYGYT
TRBV2	TRBJ2-1	ASSNDRDRVSNEQF
TRBV27	TRBJ1-2	ASRIAWGAQGYT
TRBV19	TRBJ1-1	ASSIVEGTEAF
TRBV11-2	TRBJ2-3	ASSLAAGVGTQY
TRBV6-4	TRBJ2-1	ASSDSEGPNEQF
TRBV19	TRBJ2-1	ASSMGGRTYNEQF
TRBV7-6	TRBJ2-5	ASSLGTGQQETQY
TRBV7-9	TRBJ1-5	ASSLSNQPQH
TRBV27	TRBJ2-7	ASSLESSYEQY
TRBV4-2	TRBJ2-1	ASSLSQREVYNEQF
TRBV19	TRBJ1-2	ASSIIGTASYT
TRBV7-2	TRBJ1-1	ASTPTVRMNTEAF
TRBV19	TRBJ2-3	ASSSPDRARTDTQY
TRBV5-1	TRBJ2-5	ASSLPGLAGGMRETQY
TRBV5-1	TRBJ1-3	ASSTGQASGNTIY
TRBV27	TRBJ1-5	ASSSGINQPQH
TRBV20-1	TRBJ2-1	SARDRYEQF
TRBV11-3	TRBJ2-1	ASSPSGQNNEQF
TRBV19	TRBJ2-1	ASSVSGGAVYNEQF
TRBV27	TRBJ2-1	ASSLSSGQVYNEQF
TRBV6-4	TRBJ2-2	ASSPASGSSAGELF
TRBV7-6	TRBJ1-4	ASSLVPDGNEKLF
TRBV29-1	TRBJ1-1	SVEREAGAEAF
TRBV4-2	TRBJ2-6	ASSQALSGANVLT
TRBV5-5	TRBJ2-3	ASRLLPGLITDTQY
TRBV28	TRBJ1-5	ASWPGRIFNQPQH
TRBV28	TRBJ1-2	ASSRIPTGDNYGYT
TRBV6-5	TRBJ1-2	ASSYGQGLYGYT
TRBV7-9	TRBJ2-2	AFIVEVAGGNTGELF
TRBV19	TRBJ2-5	ASSSLQETQY
TRBV11-2	TRBJ2-7	AGVGQY